This T cell receptor (beta chain) was profiled in a study of T-cell reconstitution after alpha-beta-depleted transplantation in children. There are many counts of this clonotype. Its target is not known. This CDR3 contains 15 residues. Germline values: CDR1 MNHEY, CDR2 SMNVEV (reference sequence). V shed 2 bases and J 4 bases; nucleotides not matched to a gene: 6. It was with unique molecular identifiers that the TCRbeta library was prepared. TCRdb redid the calling of the PCR reads with MiXCR, one entry per CDR3 protein. The table shows fewer than 1 million distinct CDR3 sequences, with less than 20% occurring only once. Findings of the study overall: Expanded clones from the graft, numbering several hundred, reportedly supplied alpha-beta T cells about two months after transplant.

The source material was PBMCs, mostly from graft donor cells, sampled 360 days after TCRalphabeta/CD19-depleted stem cell transplant. V usage is TRBV27 and J usage is TRBJ2-3; 7 bases agree with TRBD2. The TCR originated in a male patient younger than 18 who had a stem cell transplant for acute lymphoblastic leukemia, so the T cells may come from the graft donor. In DNA, the CDR3 is TGTGCCAGCAGTTTAAGAGGGAGGGCACCAGATACGCAGTATTTT. Translating gives CASSLRGRAPDTQYF.